This T cell receptor (beta chain) was identified during a study of blood T cell repertoires in COVID-19. Study overall: There were acute and convalescent COVID-19 samples, and they came from the United States, Italy and Spain. From T cells, B-cell-depleted T cells, or PBMCs came the material, which was cDNA or gDNA.

Profiling relied on immunoSEQ multiplex PCR, and the TCRdb table lists in-frame clones only, not all of them. The sample holds 250,000 to 400,000 clones; about nine tenths are singletons and the top ten take less than 3.5%. Germline loops: CDR1 SGHNT, CDR2 YYREEE (reference sequence). There are 15 residues in the CDR3. V shed 5 bases, J shed 6 bases, and the junction held 6 bases outside the gene matches. The sequence derives from a woman in her thirties with COVID-19, enrolled during active disease. The gene calls are TRBV5-4 and TRBJ2-3; 13 nucleotides align to TRBD2. Sequenced sample: peripheral blood. The CDR3 spells CASRPGLAGMDTQYF. The DNA for the CDR3 is TGTGCCAGCAGGCCGGGACTAGCGGGAATGGATACGCAGTATTTT. Complete variable domain (other parts from reference TRBV5-4 and TRBJ2-3): ETGVTQSPTHLIKTRGQQVTLRCSSQSGHNTVSWYQQALGQGPQFIFQYYREEENGRGNFPPRFSGLQFPNYSSELNVNALELDDSALYLCASRPGLAGMDTQYFGPGTRLTVL.